A selection of T cell receptor beta chains follows, all from one sample in a study of blood T cell repertoires in COVID-19. Profiling relied on immunoSEQ multiplex PCR, and the TCRdb table lists in-frame clones only, not all of them. The table has about 370,000 clones, more than 70% seen once. The sample consisted of peripheral blood. The receptors originated from a woman in her twenties or thirties with COVID-19, enrolled during active disease. Each CDR3 is given with its conserved first and last residue. The D gene is left open where the match is weak. Rows give clone size only sometimes, using once, few, many, or a class for an expanded clone.

V gene	J gene	D gene	clone size	CDR3 DNA	CDR3 protein
TRBV6-6	TRBJ2-5	TRBD2	-	TGTGCCAGCAGCCCACTCGGGGGGAGAGAAGAGACCCAGTACTTC	CASSPLGGREETQYF
TRBV7-9	TRBJ2-1	TRBD1	once	TGTGCCAGCAGCTTATGGAAGGGACAGACGGCCTACAATGAGCAGTTCTTC	CASSLWKGQTAYNEQFF
TRBV5-1	TRBJ1-6	TRBD1	-	TGCGCCAGCAGCTCGATCGACAGGGGTCGCCTCCACTTT	CASSSIDRGRLHF
TRBV4-1	TRBJ2-7	TRBD2	-	TGCGCCAGCAGCCAAGGGGGACTAGCCGTCTACGAGCAGTACTTC	CASSQGGLAVYEQYF
TRBV24-1	TRBJ2-7	TRBD1	-	TGTGCCACCAGTGATTCTCGGACAGGGGGCTACGAGCAGTACTTC	CATSDSRTGGYEQYF
TRBV5-1	TRBJ1-1	-	-	TGCGCCAGCAGCTTGAGCTTGAACACTGAAGCTTTCTTT	CASSLSLNTEAFF
TRBV24-1	TRBJ2-5	TRBD1	-	TGTGCCACCAGTGACCCCCGACAGGGGGGAGAGACCCAGTACTTC	CATSDPRQGGETQYF
TRBV28	TRBJ2-6	TRBD1	-	TGTGCCAGCAGTTGGACAGGTCAGTCTGGGGCCAACGTCCTGACTTTC	CASSWTGQSGANVLTF
TRBV18	TRBJ2-6	TRBD1	-	TGTGCCAGCTCCCCGACAGGGTCTGGGGCCAACGTCCTGACTTTC	CASSPTGSGANVLTF
TRBV2	TRBJ1-1	-	-	TGTGCCAGCAGTTATAACAGTAACACTGAAGCTTTCTTT	CASSYNSNTEAFF
TRBV7-2	TRBJ2-2	TRBD1	-	TGTGCCAGCATCCCTCCCGGGACAGGGGCCACCGGGGAGCTGTTTTTT	CASIPPGTGATGELFF
TRBV15	TRBJ2-7	TRBD2	-	TGTGCCACCAGCTTCGAGGGCGGGGGGTATCGCGAGCAGTACTTC	CATSFEGGGYREQYF
TRBV11-2	TRBJ2-5	TRBD2	-	TGTGCCAGCAGCTTAGTAGGAGCGGGGAGCCAGGAGACCCAGTACTTC	CASSLVGAGSQETQYF
TRBV14	TRBJ1-3	-	-	TGTGCCAGCAGCCAAGGACAGGGAAACACCATATATTTT	CASSQGQGNTIYF
TRBV3-1/TRBV3-2	TRBJ1-2	-	-	TGTGCCAGCAGCCATAACTCTGGCTACACCTTC	CASSHNSGYTF
TRBV4-1	TRBJ2-2	-	-	TGCGCCAGCAGCCAGCCTGGGGAGCGGGAGCTGTTTTTT	CASSQPGERELFF
TRBV11-2	TRBJ1-1	TRBD1	once	TGTGCCAGCAGCTTCGGGACAGGGGGCCCGGCTGAAGCTTTCTTT	CASSFGTGGPAEAFF
TRBV6-5	TRBJ2-1	TRBD2	-	TGTGCCAGCAGACTAGCGGGAGGCTCCTACAATGAGCAGTTCTTC	CASRLAGGSYNEQFF
TRBV27	TRBJ1-6	-	-	TGTGCCACCACCGCCGCGAGCTCCTATAATTCACCCCTCCACTTT	CATTAASSYNSPLHF
TRBV6-1	TRBJ1-4	-	-	TGTGCCAGCAGTGAAGCGCATGAGAAAAAACTGTTTTTT	CASSEAHEKKLFF
TRBV25-1	TRBJ2-1	TRBD1	-	TGTGCCAGCAGTGATGGCAGGGGGAGAAATGAGCAGTTCTTC	CASSDGRGRNEQFF
TRBV6-5	TRBJ2-7	TRBD2	-	TGTGCCAGCAGTTATAGCGGGCGGAGGGCCTACGAGCAGTACTTC	CASSYSGRRAYEQYF
TRBV25-1	TRBJ2-5	TRBD2	-	TGTGCCAGCAGTGATTTGGGACTAGCGGGAGTGGAGACCCAGTACTTC	CASSDLGLAGVETQYF
TRBV5-4	TRBJ2-5	TRBD1	-	TGTGCCAGCAGCTTGGAAGGACAGGGGGCCTTCGCCCAGTACTTC	CASSLEGQGAFAQYF
TRBV28	TRBJ2-4	-	-	TGTGCCAGCAGGGGAAGACTAGGCTTGAACATTCAGTACTTC	CASRGRLGLNIQYF
TRBV19	TRBJ1-1	-	-	TGTGCCAGTAGTACGTCAGGGACTAACACTGAAGCTTTCTTT	CASSTSGTNTEAFF
TRBV7-9	TRBJ2-2	-	once	TGTGCCAGCAGCTGGGAATCGGGGTACGGGGAGCTGTTTTTT	CASSWESGYGELFF
TRBV12-3/TRBV12-4	TRBJ2-7	-	-	TGTGCCAGCAGCCCCGGGCGGGTCGAGCAGTACTTC	CASSPGRVEQYF
TRBV5-1	TRBJ2-1	-	once	TGCGCCAGCAGCTCCGGACTCACTAATGAGCAGTTCTTC	CASSSGLTNEQFF
TRBV6-6	TRBJ1-1	-	-	TGTGCCAGCAGCCGTCTGAACACTGAAGCTTTCTTT	CASSRLNTEAFF
TRBV15	TRBJ2-5	-	-	TGTGCCACCAGCAGAGTTTCTGAGACCCAGTACTTC	CATSRVSETQYF
TRBV7-2	TRBJ2-1	TRBD1	-	TGTGCCAGCAGCTTCGGGACAGCTTACAATGAGCAGTTCTTC	CASSFGTAYNEQFF
TRBV28	TRBJ1-1	-	-	TGTGCCAGCAGTTTACATATAACAAACACTGAAGCTTTCTTT	CASSLHITNTEAFF